This T cell receptor beta chain was identified in a study of blood T cell repertoires in COVID-19. Study-wide context: Sites in the United States, Italy and Spain provided acute and convalescent COVID-19 samples. T cells, B-cell-depleted T cells, or PBMCs provided the cDNA or gDNA that served as material.

There are 16 residues in the CDR3. Germline CDR1 and CDR2: SGDLS and YYNGEE. With V trimmed by 6 bases and J by 2 bases, 7 bases remained unmatched. Libraries were prepared by immunoSEQ multiplex PCR; TCRdb keeps only in-frame clonotypes and omits some of them. The sample yields 150,000 to 200,000 clones, roughly nine tenths seen once. The sequenced sample was PBMCs or T cells enriched from blood (not recorded which). The chain combines TRBV9 with TRBJ2-1, with 11 bases lining up with TRBD2. The source is a woman aged 40 to 49 with acute COVID-19. The CDR3 is CASTPLAGAPYNEQFF. CDR3 coding DNA: TGTGCCAGCACCCCACTAGCGGGAGCCCCCTACAATGAGCAGTTCTTC.